The entry that follows covers one T cell receptor beta chain sequence. Its antigen is as yet unknown. The data belong to a study of cytomegalovirus exposure and HLA in healthy donors. Study-wide points: When analyzed later, the rates of TCR association showed variation by HLA locus, with DRB1 the most and HLA-C the fewest.

A multiplex PCR was run with 60 Vbeta primers and 13 Jbeta primers. The table came from immunoSEQ multiplex PCR; TCRdb's copy has only in-frame clones and leaves some out. This sample's table reports approximately 150,000 clones. Between the trimmed V and J ends, which lost 5 bases and 4 bases, there was a span of 16 bases. The CDR3 sequence is 15 residues long. CDR1 and CDR2 (germline): SEHNR, FQNEAQ (reference sequence). This chain joins TRBV7-9 and TRBJ2-3; the D gene is possibly TRBD1 (6 bases). Sequenced material: PBMCs. The sequence was collected from a woman between 35 and 50 years old in good health and CMV-seronegative. CDR3: CASSLIYRVPDTQYF. CDR3 coding DNA: TGTGCCAGCAGCCTGATTTACAGGGTTCCAGATACGCAGTATTTT.